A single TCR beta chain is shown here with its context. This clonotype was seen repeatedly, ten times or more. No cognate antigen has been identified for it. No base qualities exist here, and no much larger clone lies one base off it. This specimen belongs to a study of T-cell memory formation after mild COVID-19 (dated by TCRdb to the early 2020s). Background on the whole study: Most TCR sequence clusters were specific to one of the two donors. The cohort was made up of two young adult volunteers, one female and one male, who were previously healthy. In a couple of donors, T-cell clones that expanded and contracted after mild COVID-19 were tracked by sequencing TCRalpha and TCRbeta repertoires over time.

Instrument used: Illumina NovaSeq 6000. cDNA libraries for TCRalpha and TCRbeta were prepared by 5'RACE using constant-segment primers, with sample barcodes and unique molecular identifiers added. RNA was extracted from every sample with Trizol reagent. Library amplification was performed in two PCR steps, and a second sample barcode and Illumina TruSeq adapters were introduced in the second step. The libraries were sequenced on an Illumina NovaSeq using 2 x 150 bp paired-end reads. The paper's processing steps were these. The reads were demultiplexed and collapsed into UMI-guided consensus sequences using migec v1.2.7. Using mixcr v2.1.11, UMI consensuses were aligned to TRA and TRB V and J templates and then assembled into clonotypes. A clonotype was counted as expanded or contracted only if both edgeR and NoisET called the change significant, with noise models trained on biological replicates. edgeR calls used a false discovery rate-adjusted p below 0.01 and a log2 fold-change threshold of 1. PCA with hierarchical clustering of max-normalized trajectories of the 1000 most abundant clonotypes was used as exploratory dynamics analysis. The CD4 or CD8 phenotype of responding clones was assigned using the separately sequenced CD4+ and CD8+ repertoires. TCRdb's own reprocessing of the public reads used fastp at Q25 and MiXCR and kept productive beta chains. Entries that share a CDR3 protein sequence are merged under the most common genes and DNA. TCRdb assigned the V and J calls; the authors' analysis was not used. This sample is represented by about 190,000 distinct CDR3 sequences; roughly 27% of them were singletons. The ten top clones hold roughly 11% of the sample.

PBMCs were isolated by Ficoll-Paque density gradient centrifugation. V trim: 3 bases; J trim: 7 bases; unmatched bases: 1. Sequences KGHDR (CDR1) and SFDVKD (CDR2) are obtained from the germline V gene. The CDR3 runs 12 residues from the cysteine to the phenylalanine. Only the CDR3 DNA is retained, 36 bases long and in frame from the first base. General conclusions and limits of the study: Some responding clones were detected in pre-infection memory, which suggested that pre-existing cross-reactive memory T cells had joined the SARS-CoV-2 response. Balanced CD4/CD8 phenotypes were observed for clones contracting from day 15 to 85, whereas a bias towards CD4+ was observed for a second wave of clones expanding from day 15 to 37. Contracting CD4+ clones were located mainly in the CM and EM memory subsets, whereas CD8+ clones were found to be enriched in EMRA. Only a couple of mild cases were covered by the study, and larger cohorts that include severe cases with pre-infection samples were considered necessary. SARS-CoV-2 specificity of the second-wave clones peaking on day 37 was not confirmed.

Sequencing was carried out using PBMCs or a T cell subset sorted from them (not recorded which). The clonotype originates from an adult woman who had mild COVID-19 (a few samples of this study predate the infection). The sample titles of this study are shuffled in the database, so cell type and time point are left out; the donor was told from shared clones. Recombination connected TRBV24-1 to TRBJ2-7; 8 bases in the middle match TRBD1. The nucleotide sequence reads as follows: TGTGCCACCAGTGATGGACAGGGAGAGCAGTACTTC. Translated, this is CATSDGQGEQYF.